Below, 25 T cell receptor beta chains from the same sample are listed, as sequenced in a study of blood T cell repertoires in COVID-19. Generated by immunoSEQ multiplex PCR, the TCRdb table keeps only in-frame clones and is missing some. The sample includes roughly 120,000 clones, about 86% of them seen just once. Sequencing input: peripheral blood. Source of these receptors: a woman in her forties or fifties with acute or convalescent COVID-19.

J is TRBJ2-7 and V is TRBV7-7; tentative D call: TRBD1 (6 bases). Germline lookup yields CDR1 SSHAT and CDR2 FNYEAQ (reference sequence). CDR3 size: 14 residues. V shed 5 bases and J shed 4 bases, with 15 bases lying between them. The CDR3 region is CASSPSPDRYEQYF. Here the CDR3 DNA reads TGTGCCAGCAGCCCTTCTCCGGACAGATACGAGCAGTACTTC.

This clone turned up a few times. The chain employs TRBV2 and TRBJ2-1; possible D gene TRBD2, 7 bases. CDR3 length: 14 residues. From germline, CDR1 is SNHLY and CDR2 FYNNEI. V gave up 2 bases and J gave up 9 bases, with 14 bases separating them. Here the CDR3 reads CASSEPGGMGEQFF. CDR3 coding DNA: TGTGCCAGCAGTGAACCGGGGGGCATGGGTGAGCAGTTCTTC.

The chain has TRBV5-6 and TRBJ2-2, with 13 positions matching TRBD2. This CDR3 contains 18 residues. J gave up 4 bases and V 4 bases, and 10 bases lay outside the gene matches. The germline gives CDR1 SGHDT, CDR2 YYEEEE. Written as DNA, the CDR3 is TGTGCCAGCAGCCTTCGGACTAGCGGGAGTTCGGGCACCGGGGAGCTGTTTTTT. Translated, it gives CASSLRTSGSSGTGELFF.

The chain carries TRBV3-1 (or the pseudogene TRBV3-2) and TRBJ1-3, with no clear D. Germline V gene sequence: CDR1 LGHDT, CDR2 YNNKEL (reference sequence). This CDR3 contains 15 residues. The V end was cut by 3 bases, the J end by 0 bases, with 9 bases between. In DNA, the CDR3 is TGTGCCAGCAGCCACCTCGTGAGCTCTGGAAACACCATATATTTT. It encodes CASSHLVSSGNTIYF.

As to this clone: It is unclear where the CDR3 begins or ends on the DNA, so no DNA is shown, and the CDR3 is as TCRdb lists it. The chain recombines TRBV21-1 with TRBJ2-5; the table's D gene call, TRBD1, was not cross checked with the DNA. TRBV21-1 is a known pseudogene. The CDR3 spans 17 residues, counting both ends. The CDR3: CASSKVWGQGARETQYF.

This sequence joins TRBV5-1 and TRBJ2-1; D remains ambiguous. Trimming took off 0 bases at V and 7 bases at J, with 11 bases between the two ends. The length of the CDR3 is 14 residues. Per the germline V gene, CDR1 is SGHRS and CDR2 is YFSETQ. The CDR3 sequence: CASSLEVAVNEQFF. The CDR3 coding sequence is TGCGCCAGCAGCTTGGAGGTTGCGGTAAATGAGCAGTTCTTC.

V gene TRBV28 combines with J gene TRBJ2-1; 7 bases are shared with TRBD2. V lost 6 bases to trimming and J lost 1 base; unmatched junction nucleotides: 6. The CDR3 is 15 amino acids. The V gene's germline CDR1 is MDHEN and CDR2 SYDVKM. CDR3 DNA sequence: TGTGCCAGCAGCTTAGGCGGGAGTTCCTACAATGAGCAGTTCTTC. Encoded protein: CASSLGGSSYNEQFF.

This chain uses TRBV7-2 with TRBJ1-5; D ambiguous. V was pared by 5 bases and J by 5 bases, with 16 bases between. There are 15 residues in the CDR3. Germline CDR1 is SGHTA and CDR2 is FQGNSA. Here the CDR3 reads CASSVSYPRDQPQHF. In DNA form, the CDR3 reads TGTGCCAGCAGCGTTTCGTACCCCCGCGATCAGCCCCAGCATTTT.

The V call is TRBV7-2, the J call TRBJ2-1, with 12 bases that match TRBD1. This CDR3 is 15 amino acids long. Germline loops: CDR1 SGHTA, CDR2 FQGNSA. The J segment lost 7 bases and the V segment lost 4 bases, leaving 5 bases of the junction unmatched. DNA of the CDR3: TGTGCCAGCAGCTCAGGGACAGGGGGCGAAAATGAGCAGTTCTTC. Translation: CASSSGTGGENEQFF. Filled out from reference TRBV7-2 and TRBJ2-1, the complete variable domain reads GAGVSQSPSNKVTEKGKDVELRCDPISGHTALYWYRQSLGQGLEFLIYFQGNSAPDKSGLPSDRFSAERTGGSVSTLTIQRTQQEDSAVYLCASSSGTGGENEQFFGPGTRLTVL.

V is TRBV7-8 and J is TRBJ2-7, with 8 positions matching TRBD2. The CDR3 has 15 residues. CDR1 SGHVS and CDR2 FQNEAQ come from the germline V gene. With V trimmed by 2 bases and J by 3 bases, 6 bases remained unmatched. CDR3 amino acids: CASSLRSGGFYEQYF. CDR3 sequence (DNA): TGTGCCAGCAGCTTACGGAGCGGGGGCTTCTACGAGCAGTACTTC. The complete variable domain, with remaining parts taken from reference TRBV7-8 and TRBJ2-7, reads GAGVSQSPRYKVAKRGQDVALRCDPISGHVSLFWYQQALGQGPEFLTYFQNEAQLDKSGLPSDRFFAERPEGSVSTLKIQRTQQEDSAVYLCASSLRSGGFYEQYFGPGTRLTVT.

The gene calls are TRBV27 and TRBJ2-1; 8 nucleotides align to TRBD1. The trim removed 8 bases at V and 0 bases at J, leaving 12 bases unmatched. The CDR3 runs to 17 residues. The germline CDR1 and CDR2 sequences are MNHEY and SMNVEV (reference sequence). The CDR3 nucleotides read TGTGCCAGCCAGGGACAGGTGCCCATGAGCTCCTACAATGAGCAGTTCTTC. Its translation is CASQGQVPMSSYNEQFF.

This rearrangement joins TRBV27 to TRBJ2-7, with 9 nucleotides matching TRBD1. V lost 0 bases to trimming and J lost 2 bases; unmatched junction nucleotides: 2. The germline V gene has CDR1 MNHEY and CDR2 SMNVEV (reference sequence). This CDR3 region has 15 residues. The CDR3 spells CASSLSGTGTYEQYF. The CDR3, as DNA: TGTGCCAGCAGTTTATCAGGGACAGGGACCTACGAGCAGTACTTC.

The chain's CDR3 is CASSKGAGVTPQHF. The CDR3 DNA reads as TGTGCCAGTAGCAAAGGAGCAGGGGTAACGCCCCAGCATTTT. The chain carries TRBV19 and TRBJ1-5; the D gene is possibly TRBD1 (6 bases). This CDR3 has 14 amino acids. V lost 6 bases and J 9 bases, leaving 18 bases between the germline ends. The germline gives CDR1 LNHDA, CDR2 SQIVND (reference sequence).

The chain joins TRBV14 to TRBJ1-1; 8 nucleotides align to TRBD1. Germline lookup yields CDR1 SGHDN and CDR2 FVKESK. V lost 3 bases, J lost 4 bases, and 7 bases stayed unmatched. The length of the CDR3 is 15 residues. The CDR3 DNA follows: TGTGCCAGCAGCCAGCGACAGGGGTTTGGCACTGAAGCTTTCTTT. Its protein is CASSQRQGFGTEAFF.

The chain is built from TRBV3-1 (or the pseudogene TRBV3-2) and TRBJ2-1; D is ambiguous. The CDR3 is made up of 12 amino acids. Trimming cost V 0 bases and J 8 bases, with 5 bases left between them. The germline V gene encodes CDR1 LGHDT and CDR2 YNNKEL (reference sequence). The CDR3 coding sequence is TGTGCCAGCAGCCAAGAGGCCCATGAGCAGTTCTTC. Amino acid sequence: CASSQEAHEQFF.

The chain uses TRBV6-5 and TRBJ1-2; the match to TRBD1 covers 8 bases. CDR1 is MNHEY and CDR2 is SVGAGI in the germline V gene. V shed 6 bases and J 4 bases; nucleotides not matched to a gene: 10. This CDR3 region has 15 residues. The CDR3 DNA follows: TGTGCCAGCAGCTTGATCGACAGGGGCCCCTATGGCTACACCTTC. Amino acid sequence: CASSLIDRGPYGYTF.

The V and J genes are TRBV4-3 and TRBJ2-2; the match to TRBD2 covers 12 bases. Germline CDR1 and CDR2: LGHNA and YSLEER. J gave up 5 bases and V 2 bases, and 12 bases lay outside the gene matches. There are 19 residues in the CDR3. CDR3 nucleotide sequence: TGCGCCAGCAGCCAAACGCTTCCCGGACTAGCGGGGCAGACCGGGGAGCTGTTTTTT. This codes for CASSQTLPGLAGQTGELFF.

For the CDR3, the DNA is TGTGCCAGCAGCCAAGATGTACAGGTACCCGGCTACACCTTC. Translated, it gives CASSQDVQVPGYTF. The chain carries TRBV3-1 (or the pseudogene TRBV3-2) and TRBJ1-2, with TRBD1 as a possible D gene (5 bases). The CDR3 spans 14 residues. CDR1 is LGHDT, CDR2 YNNKEL, per germline (reference sequence). Trimming took 0 bases from V and 8 from J, leaving 13 bases between them.

This sequence joins TRBV6-2 or TRBV6-3 and TRBJ1-1; TRBD1 aligns across 9 bases. This CDR3 region has 16 residues. CDR1 MNHEY and CDR2 SVGEGT come from the germline V gene. The junction had 7 bases not matched to a gene; V was cut back by 2 bases and J by 3 bases. The CDR3 coding sequence is TGTGCCAGCAGTTACCCCTCGGACAGGGGAGACACTGAAGCTTTCTTT. It codes for CASSYPSDRGDTEAFF.

The gene calls are TRBV5-6 and TRBJ1-2; no reliable D call. Germline-derived CDR1 and CDR2 are SGHDT and YYEEEE. CDR3 length equals 12 residues. The V end lost 6 bases, the J end lost 5 bases, and 11 bases lay between the germline ends. The CDR3 DNA reads as TGTGCCAGCAACCGGACTCCATATGGCTACACCTTC. Amino acids: CASNRTPYGYTF.

J is TRBJ1-4 and V is TRBV7-9; 11 bases map to TRBD1. There are 16 residues in the CDR3. Germline CDR1 reads SEHNR; CDR2 reads FQNEAQ (reference sequence). V was pared by 4 bases and J by 2 bases, with 3 bases of the junction left unmatched. The CDR3 is CASSSGDRGTNEKLFF. In DNA, the CDR3 is TGTGCCAGCAGCTCTGGGGACAGGGGGACTAATGAAAAACTGTTTTTT.

This chain uses TRBV5-1 with TRBJ2-1; 15 bases line up with TRBD2. After removal of 4 bases from V and 6 bases from J, the junction contained 8 bases not matched to a gene. This CDR3 has 17 residues. Germline CDR1 is SGHRS and CDR2 is YFSETQ. CDR3 amino acids: CASSPGLAGGPGNEQFF. The CDR3, as DNA: TGCGCCAGCAGCCCCGGACTAGCGGGAGGGCCCGGCAATGAGCAGTTCTTC.

The chain recombines TRBV9 with TRBJ1-4; possibly TRBD1 for D (5 bases). In germline, CDR1 is SGDLS, CDR2 YYNGEE. This CDR3 comprises 18 residues. With 0 bases removed from V and 5 bases from J, the gap between germline ends came to 20 bases. The CDR3 DNA reads TGTGCCAGCAGCGTAGACCCGACAGCCGGCCCATTAAATGAAAAACTGTTTTTT. Translating gives CASSVDPTAGPLNEKLFF. The whole variable domain, remainder taken from reference TRBV9 and TRBJ1-4, is DSGVTQTPKHLITATGQRVTLRCSPRSGDLSVYWYQQSLDQGLQFLIQYYNGEERAKGNILERFSAQQFPDLHSELNLSSLELGDSALYFCASSVDPTAGPLNEKLFFGSGTQLSVL.

V is TRBV5-4 and J is TRBJ2-5, with 9 bases aligning to TRBD2. This CDR3 has 17 residues. V was pared by 4 bases and J by 5 bases, with 15 bases of the junction left unmatched. CDR1 is SGHNT and CDR2 is YYREEE in the germline V gene (reference sequence). CDR3 amino acids: CASSLGRGGGAPETQYF. The DNA for the CDR3 is TGTGCCAGCAGCCTCGGCCGGGGCGGGGGGGCCCCGGAGACCCAGTACTTC.

The CDR3 loop reads CASSSASADTQYF. The DNA of the CDR3 is TGTGCCAGCAGCTCCGCTAGCGCAGATACGCAGTATTTT. The gene calls are TRBV7-2 and TRBJ2-3, with a weak D call TRBD2 (6 bases). Trimming removed 4 bases from V and 4 bases from J, with 9 bases in between. Germline V lookup: CDR1 SGHTA, CDR2 FQGNSA. The CDR3 length is 13 residues.